A selection of T cell receptor beta chains follows, all from one sample in a study of regulatory and conventional T cells in RAG deficiency. Using immunoSEQ multiplex PCR, the repertoire was profiled, and TCRdb retains in-frame clones only, with some absent. Of more than 30,000 clones listed, more than 80% were seen once; the top ten hold around 5%. The sample was also linked to a second study, of regulatory T cells.

Sequenced input: CD8+ T cells sorted from blood. These TCRs come from a human donor in good health. Each CDR3 is given with its conserved first and last residue.

j_call v_call cdr3_aa
TRBJ2-7 TRBV2 CASRAGQGYEQYF
TRBJ1-2 TRBV6-6 CASSYPQNYGYTF
TRBJ2-7 TRBV5-4 CASSLASSGYEQYF
TRBJ2-2 TRBV7-6 CASSPGVSGGLDGELFF
TRBJ2-1 TRBV6-5 CASSYSTGIDEQFF
TRBJ2-7 TRBV27 CASSLIRQPLRSDEQYF
TRBJ2-1 TRBV30 CAWSPHPSDLPIWPINEQFF
TRBJ1-6 TRBV19 CASSDRDHSPLHF
TRBJ2-7 TRBV6-5 CASSPTGSYEQYF
TRBJ1-1 TRBV6-9 CASSIRTDEAFF